The 10 T cell receptor beta chains in this list originate from one sample, sequenced in a study of T cells in women clearing cervical HPV infection. Sequencing used immunoSEQ multiplex PCR; TCRdb keeps in-frame clones, though not all of them. The table gives approximately 34,000 clones; the top ten clones make up less than 7.5% of it. The specimen was blood buffy coat. These TCRs come from a woman between 18 and 75 years old with a cervical HPV16 infection that either progressed to CIN3+ or cleared (not recorded which).

Remarks on this clone: The DNA ends 3 residues before the CDR3 does, and the rest of the CDR3 is filled in from the germline J gene. The V gene is TRBV5-1, the J gene TRBJ2-3; TRBD2 aligns across 13 bases. CDR3 length equals 16 residues. Germline CDR1 reads SGHRS; CDR2 reads YFSETQ. CDR3 loop: CASSLEGLAGSETQYF. Partial CDR3 DNA: TGCGCCAGCAGCTTGGAGGGACTAGCGGGAAGCGAGACG.

Note on this clone: Coverage ceases 3 residues before the CDR3 finishes, and the germline J gene fills in the end. V and J are TRBV7-6 and TRBJ1-4; maybe TRBD1 (5 bases). Per the germline V gene, CDR1 is SGHVS and CDR2 is FNYEAQ. The CDR3 loop spans 16 amino acids. The CDR3 here is CASSLGGGRVNSPLFF. The covered CDR3 bases are TGTGCCAGCAGCTTAGGAGGTGGCAGGGTAAATTCACCA.

As to this clone: The observed sequence ends 3 residues before the CDR3 terminus, with the missing tail filled in from the germline J gene. The chain employs TRBV5-1 and TRBJ1-1; D unclear. The germline CDR1 and CDR2 sequences are SGHRS and YFSETQ. V was clipped by 0 bases and J by 3 bases, with 9 bases between them. The CDR3 is 14 residues long. CDR3 sequence reads: CASSLGGRDTEAFF. The covered CDR3 bases are TGCGCCAGCAGCTTGGGAGGGCGCGACACTGAA. The full variable domain, completed using reference TRBV5-1 and TRBJ1-1, is KAGVTQTPRYLIKTRGQQVTLSCSPISGHRSVSWYQQTPGQGLQFLFEYFSETQRNKGNFPGRFSGRQFSNSRSEMNVSTLELGDSALYLCASSLGGRDTEAFFGQGTRLTVV.

As regards this clone: Read sequence stops 3 residues before the CDR3 end, and the germline J gene provides the missing end. V and J are TRBV7-9 and TRBJ2-1, with 9 bases identical to TRBD2. With 5 bases clipped from V and 8 bases from J, the junction kept 10 bases outside the gene matches. The germline V gene has CDR1 SEHNR and CDR2 FQNEAQ (reference sequence). The CDR3 loop spans 15 amino acids. CDR3 loop: CASSPGGGGFHEQFF. The DNA read from the CDR3 is TGTGCCAGCAGCCCTGGCGGGGGGGGGTTTCATGAG.

The CDR3 here is CASSLVAGPRDTQYF. Incomplete CDR3 DNA: TGTGCCAGCAGCTTAGTAGCGGGGCCCAGAGATACG. The genes are TRBV7-7 and TRBJ2-3; 8 nucleotides align to TRBD2. The read terminates 3 residues before the CDR3 end, so the remaining end is supplied by the germline J gene. Trimming took 1 base from V and 5 from J; bases not matched to a gene: 5. The CDR3 has 15 amino acids. Germline lookup yields CDR1 SSHAT and CDR2 FNYEAQ (reference sequence).

About this clone itself: Coverage ceases 3 residues before the CDR3 finishes, and the germline J gene fills in the end. The chain combines TRBV5-6 with TRBJ2-1; 12 bases are a match to TRBD2. The CDR3 is 15 amino acids. Per germline, CDR1 SGHDT and CDR2 YYEEEE. J lost 9 bases, V lost 1 base, and 5 bases had no gene match. The CDR3 sequence: CASSLSLAGGIEQFF. The covered CDR3 bases are TGTGCCAGCAGCTTGAGCCTAGCGGGGGGGATTGAG.

Concerning this clone: From the germline J gene comes the end of the CDR3, since the read stops 3 residues before it. The chain recombines TRBV20-1 with TRBJ1-2; TRBD1 aligns across 7 bases. The CDR3 contains 11 residues. Germline lookup yields CDR1 DFQATT and CDR2 SNEGSKA (reference sequence). The covered CDR3 bases are TGCAGTGCGAGACAGGGCCAAGGC. This translates into CSARQGQG. The whole CDR3 sequence is CSARQGQGYTF.

The CDR3 is CASSSGVMDEQYF. The sequenced part of the CDR3 DNA is TGTGCCAGCAGTTCGGGGGTCATGGACGAG. The chain links TRBV12-3 or TRBV12-4 to TRBJ2-7; TRBD2 is a possible D gene (6 bases). With the read ending 3 residues before the CDR3 end, the germline J gene is used to fill in that end. V was shortened by 4 bases and J by 5 bases, with 12 bases between the two germline ends. This CDR3 is 13 amino acids long.

In the case of this clone: The read gets to within 3 residues of the CDR3 end, and the germline J gene fills in the rest. The gene calls are TRBV19 and TRBJ1-2, with D perhaps matching TRBD1 (6 bases). The CDR3 runs to 13 residues. V lost 4 bases and J 6 bases, leaving 12 bases between the germline ends. Per germline, CDR1 LNHDA and CDR2 SQIVND (reference sequence). CDR3 DNA (partial): TGTGCCAGTAGTACCGGGACAAGGAATGGC. This translates into CASSTGTRNG. The whole CDR3 is CASSTGTRNGYTF.

As for this clone: The read ends 3 residues shy of where the CDR3 ends; the end is completed using the germline J gene. V and J are TRBV5-1 and TRBJ1-5, with D perhaps TRBD1 (6 bases). The length of the CDR3 is 15 residues. V lost 0 bases and J 1 base, leaving 8 bases between the germline ends. CDR1 is SGHRS and CDR2 is YFSETQ in the germline V gene. The CDR3 DNA, read in part, is TGCGCCAGCAGCTTGGCAGGGGCGAGCAATCAGCCC. Its translation: CASSLAGASNQP. The full CDR3 is CASSLAGASNQPQHF.